Shown below are 4 T cell receptor beta chains from a single sample sequenced in a study of T cells in Graves' hyperthyroidism and ophthalmopathy. The investigators amplified TCR beta CDR3 regions from RNA transcripts. HTBI primers were employed in a first-round RT-PCR of the TCR CDR3. TCRdb re-called the multiplex PCR reads with MiXCR, one entry per CDR3 protein. Of 610,000 or so distinct CDR3 sequences in the sample, about 45% were seen once. Sequenced: peripheral blood or thyroid tissue (not recorded which). The origin of the receptors is a woman under 30 with Graves' hyperthyroidism.

The CDR3 DNA reads as TGTGCCAGCAGTGAAGGGACTAGGGGCTACGAGCAGTACTTC. It yields the protein CASSEGTRGYEQYF. The gene calls are TRBV2 and TRBJ2-7; 7 nucleotides match TRBD2. CDR1 is SNHLY and CDR2 is FYNNEI in the germline V gene. This CDR3 is 14 amino acids long. V trimming: 1 base; J trimming: 3 bases; junction bases outside the gene matches: 3. Drawing the rest from reference TRBV2 and TRBJ2-7, the complete variable domain is EPEVTQTPSHQVTQMGQEVILRCVPISNHLYFYWYRQILGQKVEFLVSFYNNEISEKSEIFDDQFSVERPDGSNFTLKIRSTKLEDSAMYFCASSEGTRGYEQYFGPGTRLTVT.

The V call is TRBV4-2, the J call TRBJ2-3; a possible D gene is TRBD1 (5 bases). Germline CDR1 LGHNA, CDR2 YNFKEQ. CDR3 length: 14 amino acids. Trimming took 0 bases from V and 6 from J, leaving 10 bases between them. CDR3 nucleotides: TGTGCCAGCAGCCAAGATTCGACAGCCGATACGCAGTATTTT. Amino acid sequence: CASSQDSTADTQYF.

Ten or more counts support this clonotype. The chain carries TRBV6-2 or TRBV6-3 and TRBJ2-5, with 9 bases that match TRBD1. Germline lookup yields CDR1 MNHEY and CDR2 SVGEGT. This CDR3 has 14 residues. V trimming: 5 bases; J trimming: 10 bases; junction bases outside the gene matches: 11. The chain's CDR3 is CASSRPGRQGDQYF. The CDR3 DNA sequence: TGTGCCAGCAGTCGGCCGGGTAGACAGGGGGACCAGTACTTC.

This chain uses TRBV7-2 with TRBJ2-7, with 7 positions matching TRBD2. V gave up 3 bases and J gave up 10 bases; unmatched junction bases: 18. Germline V lookup: CDR1 SGHTA, CDR2 FQGNSA. This CDR3 has 16 residues. Written as DNA, the CDR3 is TGTGCCAGCAGCTTGGATCCGGGGAGGGCCCAAGAAACCCAGTACTTC. It is translated as CASSLDPGRAQETQYF.